The sequence of this T cell receptor (beta chain) was determined in a study of radiotherapy plus CTLA-4 blockade in lung cancer. V dropped 5 bases and J dropped 1 base, with 21 bases sitting between them. The CDR3 is 17 amino acids. Germline loops: CDR1 SGHRS, CDR2 YFSETQ. TCRdb keeps only in-frame clones here, not all; method: immunoSEQ multiplex PCR. The repertoire holds 95,000 to 150,000 clones, with 85% to 90% as singletons. The source of this sequence is a human donor with non-small cell lung cancer that progressed on radiotherapy plus ipilimumab. The gene calls are TRBV5-1 and TRBJ2-5; D is undetermined. The sample consisted of peripheral blood, taken from a patient treated with radiotherapy plus ipilimumab. CDR3 bases: TGCGCCAGCAGTAACAGAGTGAGGTTCGATCGCCAAGAGACCCAGTACTTC. Its protein product is CASSNRVRFDRQETQYF.